These T cell receptor beta chains were read from a single sample in a study of CD8 T cells in ankylosing spondylitis. TCRdb passed the 5' RACE reads through MiXCR, listing each CDR3 protein once. The sample yields under 150,000 distinct CDR3 sequences, over 7% seen once. Sequenced input: blood, either unsorted or a sorted T cell fraction (not recorded which). These receptors were obtained from a male donor with ankylosing spondylitis or in good health (not recorded which). The CDR3 runs from the conserved cysteine through the conserved F or W. A D gene is named only where the DNA matches it firmly. A row's size may be missing; if present it is once, few, many or a size class.

CDR3: CASSQTGTVYEKLFF
DNA: TGTGCCAGCAGTCAGACCGGGACAGTGTATGAAAAACTGTTTTTT
size: many
D: TRBD1
V: TRBV25-1
J: TRBJ1-4

CDR3: CSASGRTGRLNTEAFF
DNA: TGCAGTGCTAGTGGGAGGACAGGGAGATTGAACACTGAAGCTTTCTTT
size: many
D: TRBD1
V: TRBV20-1
J: TRBJ1-1

CDR3: CASSQVPAGLETQYF
DNA: TGTGCCAGCAGCCAAGTCCCAGCGGGGCTGGAGACCCAGTACTTC
size: few
D: TRBD2
V: TRBV14
J: TRBJ2-5

CDR3: CASRPTGVAYNEQFF
DNA: TGCGCCAGCAGGCCAACAGGGGTAGCCTACAATGAGCAGTTCTTC
size: .
D: TRBD1
V: TRBV5-1
J: TRBJ2-1

CDR3: CCVTPGLAGVLDNEQFF
DNA: TGCTGTGTCACACCGGGACTAGCGGGAGTTCTCGACAATGAGCAGTTCTTC
size: .
D: TRBD2
V: TRBV20-1
J: TRBJ2-1

CDR3: CASSKTARDHEQYF
DNA: TGTGCCAGCAGCAAGACGGCCCGAGACCACGAGCAGTACTTC
size: many
D: .
V: TRBV21-1
J: TRBJ2-7

CDR3: CASSRLAGGPTSSETQYF
DNA: TGTGCCAGCAGCAGACTAGCGGGAGGGCCTACGTCCTCAGAGACCCAGTACTTC
size: many
D: TRBD2
V: TRBV7-3
J: TRBJ2-5

CDR3: CSARGITTGLENIQYF
DNA: TGCAGTGCGAGGGGGATCACGACAGGGTTGGAAAACATTCAGTACTTC
size: many
D: TRBD1
V: TRBV20-1
J: TRBJ2-4

CDR3: CASSSTPQGEQFF
DNA: TGTGCCAGCAGCTCCACCCCGCAGGGTGAGCAGTTCTTC
size: many
D: .
V: TRBV7-2
J: TRBJ2-1

CDR3: CASSLEGALDTGELFF
DNA: TGCGCCAGCAGCTTGGAGGGGGCGCTTGACACCGGGGAGCTGTTTTTT
size: .
D: TRBD1
V: TRBV5-1
J: TRBJ2-2

CDR3: CASSLSIDQPQHF
DNA: TGTGCCAGCAGCTTATCCATCGATCAGCCCCAGCATTTT
size: few
D: .
V: TRBV7-3
J: TRBJ1-5

CDR3: CASKPGQGRVYEQYF
DNA: TGTGCCAGTAAACCGGGACAGGGGAGAGTCTACGAGCAGTACTTC
size: .
D: TRBD1
V: TRBV19
J: TRBJ2-7

CDR3: CASSSPYLYTGELFF
DNA: TGTGCCAGCAGCTCTCCCTACCTATACACCGGGGAGCTGTTTTTT
size: .
D: .
V: TRBV7-2
J: TRBJ2-2

CDR3: CASSQESGMNPNYGYTF
DNA: TGTGCCAGCAGCCAAGAATCGGGGATGAATCCTAACTATGGCTACACCTTC
size: many
D: .
V: TRBV4-2
J: TRBJ1-2

CDR3: CASSYSKASGSFEQFF
DNA: TGTGCCAGCAGTTACTCGAAGGCTAGCGGGAGTTTTGAGCAGTTCTTC
size: .
D: TRBD2
V: TRBV6-5
J: TRBJ2-1

CDR3: CASSLVLAGSYF
DNA: TGTGCCAGCAGCTTAGTACTAGCGGGGTCGTATTTT
size: many
D: TRBD2
V: TRBV7-2
J: TRBJ2-3

CDR3: CASSYSRGAGRSPLHF
DNA: TGTGCCAGCAGTTACTCCCGGGGGGCCGGGAGGTCACCCCTCCACTTT
size: few
D: .
V: TRBV6-5
J: TRBJ1-6

CDR3: CASSQDRGNTEAFF
DNA: TGTGCCAGCAGTCAGGACAGGGGGAACACTGAAGCTTTCTTT
size: many
D: TRBD1
V: TRBV12-3/TRBV12-4
J: TRBJ1-1

CDR3: CSVVSGKSTDTQYF
DNA: TGCAGCGTTGTAAGCGGGAAGAGCACAGATACGCAGTATTTT
size: few
D: TRBD2
V: TRBV29-1
J: TRBJ2-3

CDR3: CASSLWQGDSPLHF
DNA: TGTGCCAGCAGTTTATGGCAGGGTGATTCACCCCTCCACTTT
size: many
D: .
V: TRBV12-3/TRBV12-4
J: TRBJ1-6

CDR3: CASSFMETQYF
DNA: TGTGCCAGCAGTTTTATGGAGACCCAGTACTTC
size: many
D: .
V: TRBV12-3/TRBV12-4
J: TRBJ2-5

CDR3: CASSLVGPSTGELFF
DNA: TGTGCCAGCAGCTTAGTTGGCCCTAGCACCGGGGAGCTGTTTTTT
size: many
D: .
V: TRBV7-2
J: TRBJ2-2

CDR3: CASSLAGTGGTGELFF
DNA: TGTGCCAGCAGTTTAGCAGGGACCGGGGGCACCGGGGAGCTGTTTTTT
size: many
D: .
V: TRBV28
J: TRBJ2-2

CDR3: CASSRLAGGIGETQYF
DNA: TGCGCCAGCAGCCGACTAGCGGGAGGAATAGGGGAGACCCAGTACTTC
size: many
D: TRBD2
V: TRBV5-1
J: TRBJ2-5

CDR3: CSARKSSGLFEQYF
DNA: TGCAGTGCTAGAAAGTCTAGCGGTTTGTTCGAGCAGTACTTC
size: many
D: TRBD2
V: TRBV20-1
J: TRBJ2-7

CDR3: CASSLWVGELETQYF
DNA: TGTGCCAGCAGCTTATGGGTGGGAGAGCTAGAGACCCAGTACTTC
size: many
D: .
V: TRBV7-2
J: TRBJ2-5

CDR3: CASSRQRELPYNEQFF
DNA: TGTGCCAGCAGCCGCCAGCGGGAACTGCCCTACAATGAGCAGTTCTTC
size: .
D: TRBD2
V: TRBV6-2/TRBV6-3
J: TRBJ2-1

CDR3: CSAKGRTYTDTQYF
DNA: TGCAGTGCTAAGGGCAGAACTTACACAGATACGCAGTATTTT
size: many
D: .
V: TRBV20-1
J: TRBJ2-3

CDR3: CASSQVGLQLDNEQFF
DNA: TGTGCCAGCAGCCAAGTGGGCCTGCAACTTGACAATGAGCAGTTCTTC
size: many
D: .
V: TRBV4-2
J: TRBJ2-1

CDR3: CSARKDREGNGYTF
DNA: TGCAGTGCTAGGAAGGACAGGGAGGGGAACGGCTACACCTTC
size: many
D: TRBD1
V: TRBV20-1
J: TRBJ1-2

CDR3: CASSSIGETQYF
DNA: TGTGCCAGCTCATCTATTGGAGAGACCCAGTACTTC
size: many
D: .
V: TRBV18
J: TRBJ2-5

CDR3: CASSPTSIDKAFF
DNA: TGTGCCAGCAGTCCCACAAGCATCGACAAAGCTTTCTTT
size: many
D: .
V: TRBV27
J: TRBJ1-1

CDR3: CASSVEDQSVGELFF
DNA: TGTGCCAGCAGCGTAGAGGACCAGTCGGTCGGGGAGCTGTTTTTT
size: many
D: .
V: TRBV9
J: TRBJ2-2

CDR3: CASSLVASGNTGELFF
DNA: TGTGCCAGCAGCTTAGTGGCTAGCGGAAACACCGGGGAGCTGTTTTTT
size: many
D: TRBD2
V: TRBV7-2
J: TRBJ2-2

CDR3: CATSRVGGWGNEQFF
DNA: TGTGCCACCAGCAGAGTGGGAGGGTGGGGCAATGAGCAGTTCTTC
size: few
D: TRBD2
V: TRBV15
J: TRBJ2-1

CDR3: CASSDPGIPTDTQYF
DNA: TGTGCCAGCAGTGATCCGGGGATCCCCACAGATACGCAGTATTTT
size: few
D: .
V: TRBV25-1
J: TRBJ2-3

CDR3: CSAYKVTEAFF
DNA: TGCAGTGCTTACAAGGTTACTGAAGCTTTCTTT
size: many
D: .
V: TRBV20-1
J: TRBJ1-1

CDR3: CASSRTGSYEQYF
DNA: TGTGCCAGCAGCAGGACAGGCTCCTACGAGCAGTACTTC
size: .
D: TRBD1
V: TRBV4-2
J: TRBJ2-7

CDR3: CASSLTSGTGSYEQYF
DNA: TGCGCCAGCAGCTTGACTTCCGGGACAGGGTCCTACGAGCAGTACTTC
size: many
D: TRBD1
V: TRBV5-1
J: TRBJ2-7

CDR3: CASSLDGTGAYEQYF
DNA: TGTGCCAGCAGTTTAGACGGGACAGGGGCTTACGAGCAGTACTTC
size: many
D: TRBD1
V: TRBV12-3/TRBV12-4
J: TRBJ2-7

CDR3: CSVGAGTGGRDTQYF
DNA: TGCAGCGTTGGGGCGGGGACAGGGGGCCGAGATACGCAGTATTTT
size: few
D: TRBD1
V: TRBV29-1
J: TRBJ2-3

CDR3: CASSLASIAGDTGELFF
DNA: TGTGCCAGCAGTTTAGCGTCAATAGCGGGAGACACCGGGGAGCTGTTTTTT
size: .
D: TRBD2
V: TRBV12-3/TRBV12-4
J: TRBJ2-2

CDR3: CASSFGSGTSYEQYF
DNA: TGCGCCAGCAGCTTCGGAAGCGGCACTTCCTACGAGCAGTACTTC
size: many
D: .
V: TRBV5-1
J: TRBJ2-7

CDR3: CASSPGTGELFF
DNA: TGTGCCAGCAGCCCCGGTACCGGGGAGCTGTTTTTT
size: many
D: .
V: TRBV7-3
J: TRBJ2-2

CDR3: CASSLVDPRRGYTF
DNA: TGCGCCAGCAGCTTGGTGGACCCCCGGCGGGGCTACACCTTC
size: .
D: .
V: TRBV5-1
J: TRBJ1-2

CDR3: CASSSRTGMNTEAFF
DNA: TGTGCCAGCAGCTCCCGGACAGGCATGAACACTGAAGCTTTCTTT
size: .
D: TRBD1
V: TRBV11-2
J: TRBJ1-1

CDR3: CASSLAGTGGLNTGELFF
DNA: TGTGCCAGCAGCTTGGCAGGGACAGGGGGGTTGAACACCGGGGAGCTGTTTTTT
size: .
D: TRBD1
V: TRBV5-5
J: TRBJ2-2

CDR3: CSADPGPSSAPSSYNEQFF
DNA: TGCAGTGCGGACCCCGGGCCCTCTAGCGCCCCGAGCTCCTACAATGAGCAGTTCTTC
size: few
D: .
V: TRBV20-1
J: TRBJ2-1

CDR3: CASSYGGIGWKNIQYF
DNA: TGTGCCAGCAGTTACGGTGGGATAGGATGGAAAAACATTCAGTACTTC
size: many
D: .
V: TRBV6-5
J: TRBJ2-4

CDR3: CASSLGQGPAGELFF
DNA: TGTGCCAGCAGTTTGGGGCAGGGCCCTGCTGGGGAGCTGTTTTTT
size: .
D: .
V: TRBV12-3/TRBV12-4
J: TRBJ2-2

CDR3: CASSLNGYEQYF
DNA: TGCGCCAGCAGCTTGAATGGCTACGAGCAGTACTTC
size: many
D: .
V: TRBV5-1
J: TRBJ2-7